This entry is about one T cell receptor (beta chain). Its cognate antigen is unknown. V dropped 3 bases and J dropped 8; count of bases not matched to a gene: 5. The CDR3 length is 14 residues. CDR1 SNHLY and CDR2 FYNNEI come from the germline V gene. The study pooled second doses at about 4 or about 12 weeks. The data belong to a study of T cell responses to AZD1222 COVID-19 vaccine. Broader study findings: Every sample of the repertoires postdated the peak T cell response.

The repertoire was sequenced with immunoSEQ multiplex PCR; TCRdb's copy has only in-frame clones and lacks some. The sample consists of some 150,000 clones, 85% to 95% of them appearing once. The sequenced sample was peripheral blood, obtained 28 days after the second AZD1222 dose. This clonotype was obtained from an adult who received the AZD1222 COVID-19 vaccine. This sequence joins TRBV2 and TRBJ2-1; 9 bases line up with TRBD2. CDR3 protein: CASSDSGSGDEQFF. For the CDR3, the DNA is TGTGCCAGCAGTGATAGCGGGAGCGGAGATGAGCAGTTCTTC. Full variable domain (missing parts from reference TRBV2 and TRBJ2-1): EPEVTQTPSHQVTQMGQEVILRCVPISNHLYFYWYRQILGQKVEFLVSFYNNEISEKSEIFDDQFSVERPDGSNFTLKIRSTKLEDSAMYFCASSDSGSGDEQFFGPGTRLTVL.